The next 19 T cell receptor beta chains were all read from a single sample in a study of cytomegalovirus exposure and HLA in healthy donors. PCR used 60 Vbeta primers and 13 Jbeta primers. TCRdb keeps only in-frame clones here, not all; method: immunoSEQ multiplex PCR. In the table there are some 140,000 clones, 65% to 70% of which are singletons. The sequenced sample consisted of PBMCs. The source of these receptors is a human donor in good health.

CDR3 residues: CASLDTYNEQFF. As DNA, the CDR3 is TGCGCCAGTCTGGACACCTACAATGAGCAGTTCTTC. V usage is TRBV5-1 and J usage is TRBJ2-1; TRBD1 might be the D (5 bases). This CDR3 spans 12 amino acids. With 8 bases removed from V and 2 bases from J, the gap between germline ends came to 8 bases. Germline loops: CDR1 SGHRS, CDR2 YFSETQ.

In this sample, this clone turned up a few times. A junction end diverges from the germline sequence, so it may reflect a read error. The gene calls are TRBV9 and TRBJ2-5; D possibly corresponds to TRBD2 (5 bases). The germline gives CDR1 SGDLS, CDR2 YYNGEE. The CDR3 contains 14 residues. CDR3 in DNA: TGTGCCAGCAGCGTAGAGGACTTACAAGGGACCCAGTACTTC. It translates to CASSVEDLQGTQYF.

The chain employs TRBV5-1 and TRBJ2-3, with 9 bases lining up with TRBD2. The germline CDR1 and CDR2 sequences are SGHRS and YFSETQ. V lost 0 bases to trimming and J lost 5 bases; unmatched junction nucleotides: 4. The CDR3 extends over 15 amino acids. The CDR3 here is CASSLGGRALDTQYF. The CDR3 nucleotides read TGCGCCAGCAGCTTGGGCGGGAGGGCCTTAGATACGCAGTATTTT. Full variable domain (missing parts from reference TRBV5-1 and TRBJ2-3): KAGVTQTPRYLIKTRGQQVTLSCSPISGHRSVSWYQQTPGQGLQFLFEYFSETQRNKGNFPGRFSGRQFSNSRSEMNVSTLELGDSALYLCASSLGGRALDTQYFGPGTRLTVL.

This chain joins TRBV28 and TRBJ2-5; 9 bases agree with TRBD2. V lost 6 bases and J lost 2; bases outside the gene matches: 4. The CDR3 sequence is 14 residues long. Looked up from germline, CDR1 is MDHEN and CDR2 is SYDVKM. CDR3 nucleotide sequence: TGTGCCAGCAGCCCTAGCGGGATACAAGAGACCCAGTACTTC. Translated, it gives CASSPSGIQETQYF.

This CDR3 reads CASSQLGQLTDTQYF. The CDR3 bases are TGTGCCAGCAGCCAACTGGGACAGCTTACAGATACGCAGTATTTT. The chain combines TRBV11-3 with TRBJ2-3; the match to TRBD1 covers 7 bases. Germline CDR1 is SGHNT and CDR2 is YENEEA. This CDR3 is 15 amino acids long. V lost 5 bases, J lost 3 bases, and 8 bases stayed unmatched.

The J gene is TRBJ2-2, the V gene TRBV6-6, with TRBD1 identical over 7 bases. Trimming cost V 10 bases and J 3 bases; bases outside gene matches: 14. Per the germline V gene, CDR1 is MNHNY and CDR2 is SVGAGI (reference sequence). This CDR3 has 16 amino acids. CDR3 loop: CATARRTGKHTGELFF. For the CDR3, the DNA is TGTGCCACCGCTCGGCGGACAGGCAAACACACCGGGGAGCTGTTTTTT.

The table lists this clone with a few counts. This chain links TRBV29-1 with TRBJ2-1, with D possibly being TRBD2 (5 bases). The CDR3 covers 12 residues. Germline CDR1 reads SQVTM; CDR2 reads ANQGSEA. Trimming removed 7 bases from V and 8 bases from J, with 15 bases in between. The CDR3: CSAPEGLDEQFF. As DNA, the CDR3 is TGCAGCGCACCTGAGGGATTGGATGAGCAGTTCTTC.

This clone was detected once. The chain carries TRBV7-3 and TRBJ2-1, with 10 bases fitting TRBD2. CDR1 and CDR2 from the germline V gene are SGHTA and FQGTGA. The CDR3 spans 15 residues. V gave up 2 bases and J gave up 4 bases; unmatched junction bases: 2. CDR3 DNA sequence: TGTGCCAGCAGCTTAGGGACTAGCGAGTACAATGAGCAGTTCTTC. Translated: CASSLGTSEYNEQFF.

J is TRBJ2-1 and V is TRBV6-4; 14 nucleotides agree with TRBD2. The junction had 5 bases not matched to a gene; V was cut back by 4 bases and J by 9 bases. The germline V gene encodes CDR1 MRHNA and CDR2 SNTAGT. This CDR3 is built from 15 residues. CDR3 residues: CASSGTGTSGGEQFF. The CDR3, as DNA: TGTGCCAGCAGTGGGACAGGGACTAGCGGGGGTGAGCAGTTCTTC.

The sample holds a few counts of this clone. This rearrangement joins TRBV2 to TRBJ2-7; 12 positions match TRBD2. Trimming cost V 10 bases and J 7 bases; bases outside gene matches: 11. CDR1 SNHLY and CDR2 FYNNEI come from the germline V gene. The CDR3 length is 14 residues. CDR3 sequence (DNA): TGTGCCACGCAAGGGGGGCTAGCGGGAGGGGAGCAGTACTTC. Translated: CATQGGLAGGEQYF.

This sequence joins TRBV9 and TRBJ2-2; D gene unclear. CDR1 is SGDLS, CDR2 YYNGEE, per germline. The CDR3 loop spans 13 amino acids. V lost 3 bases, J lost 2 bases, and 5 bases lay in between. The CDR3 DNA sequence: TGTGCCAGCAGCGCCCTTAACACCGGGGAGCTGTTTTTT. It specifies CASSALNTGELFF.

Comments on this clone: One end of the junction is discordant with germline, which a read error may explain. The chain has TRBV5-4 and TRBJ2-6; D gene uncertain. This CDR3 spans 13 amino acids. Germline V lookup: CDR1 SGHNT, CDR2 YYREEE (reference sequence). CDR3 DNA: TGTGCCAGCGGCTTCTTGGGGGCCAACGTCCTGACTTTC. Translating gives CASGFLGANVLTF. The variable domain in full, with the rest retrieved from reference TRBV5-4 and TRBJ2-6, is ETGVTQSPTHLIKTRGQQVTLRCSSQSGHNTVSWYQQALGQGPQFIFQYYREEENGRGNFPPRFSGLQFPNYSSELNVNALELDDSALYLCASGFLGANVLTFGAGSRLTVL.

The chain carries TRBV27 and TRBJ2-1; 7 bases line up with TRBD1. The CDR3 extends over 13 amino acids. The trim removed 9 bases at V and 1 base at J, leaving 3 bases unmatched. Germline CDR1 MNHEY, CDR2 SMNVEV (reference sequence). The chain's CDR3 is CASRGPSYNEQFF. The CDR3 coding sequence is TGTGCCAGTAGGGGGCCGTCCTACAATGAGCAGTTCTTC.

The chain has TRBV5-1 and TRBJ1-3; no clear D. Per germline, CDR1 SGHRS and CDR2 YFSETQ. The CDR3 loop spans 14 amino acids. V lost 0 bases and J lost 4, with 8 bases in between. The CDR3 here is CASSLDLGGNTIYF. The CDR3 DNA is TGCGCCAGCAGCTTGGATCTAGGAGGAAACACCATATATTTT.

This rearrangement joins TRBV12-5 to TRBJ2-7; a possible D gene is TRBD2 (5 bases). Germline assignment: CDR1 LGHNT and CDR2 FRNRAP. V was trimmed by 8 bases and J by 3 bases, leaving 14 bases between them. The CDR3 covers 13 residues. CDR3 DNA: TGTGCTAGTTGCCCGCCCGGGGTCTACGAGCAGTACTTC. Its protein is CASCPPGVYEQYF.

V is TRBV4-1 and J is TRBJ2-3; 7 nucleotides line up with TRBD1. Per germline, CDR1 MGHRA and CDR2 YSYEKL. The trim removed 6 bases at V and 0 bases at J, leaving 12 bases unmatched. This CDR3 spans 17 amino acids. The CDR3 DNA sequence: TGCGCCAGCAGGGAAGACCCGGGACAGCCTAGCACAGATACGCAGTATTTT. Protein sequence: CASREDPGQPSTDTQYF.

This clone was counted only a few times. The rearrangement uses TRBV28 and TRBJ2-2; tentative D call: TRBD2 (6 bases). This CDR3 region has 16 residues. Trimming removed 3 bases at V and 6 bases at J, with 17 bases between. Germline assignment: CDR1 MDHEN and CDR2 SYDVKM. The CDR3 DNA reads as TGTGCCAGCAGTTTTGCGGGGAAAGTAGGATCCGGGGAGCTGTTTTTT. Its translation is CASSFAGKVGSGELFF.

The chain uses TRBV7-3 and TRBJ1-6, with TRBD1 matching 9 bases. CDR1 and CDR2 (germline): SGHTA, FQGTGA. Germline trimming cut 4 bases from V and 10 bases from J; bases unmatched to any gene: 8. The CDR3 runs to 15 residues. DNA for the CDR3: TGTGCCAGCAGCTCAACAGGGGGCACTAACTCACCCCTCCACTTT. Translating gives CASSSTGGTNSPLHF.

This clone has just one count. The V gene is TRBV5-4, the J gene TRBJ2-5; 9 nucleotides align to TRBD2. This CDR3 has 15 residues. Germline trimming cut 0 bases from V and 2 bases from J; bases unmatched to any gene: 2. CDR1 is SGHNT and CDR2 is YYREEE in the germline V gene (reference sequence). CDR3 residues: CASSLALAGQETQYF. In nucleotides, the CDR3 is TGTGCCAGCAGCTTGGCCCTAGCGGGACAAGAGACCCAGTACTTC. Filled out from reference TRBV5-4 and TRBJ2-5, the complete variable domain reads ETGVTQSPTHLIKTRGQQVTLRCSSQSGHNTVSWYQQALGQGPQFIFQYYREEENGRGNFPPRFSGLQFPNYSSELNVNALELDDSALYLCASSLALAGQETQYFGPGTRLLVL.